The 15 T cell receptor beta chains presented below share a single source sample, sequenced in a study of immune heterogeneity within non-small cell lung tumors. It was with 32 V and 13 J primers that multiplex PCR amplified TCR beta CDR3. TCRdb re-analysed the multiplex PCR reads in MiXCR, keeping a single row per CDR3 protein. The table shows over 20,000 distinct CDR3 sequences, with around 28% occurring only once. At about 600 ng per sample, bulk tumor genomic DNA provided the template. Primary tumors were biopsied several times each, far apart, intraoperatively. Patients went through curative surgery, and their non-small cell lung cancer was untreated and newly diagnosed. The source material was lung tumor tissue. These receptors all stem from a man aged 40-49 years with non-small cell lung cancer.

In the case of this clonotype: This may stem from a read error, because a much larger clone lies one nucleotide away. The CDR3 protein is CVLEGGGSYTF. The DNA for the CDR3 is TGTGTCCTGGAGGGAGGAGGGAGCTACACCTTC. V is TRBV7-9 and J is TRBJ1-2; D remains ambiguous. CDR1 is SEHNR and CDR2 is FQNEAQ in the germline V gene (reference sequence). The CDR3 extends over 11 amino acids.

V is TRBV7-6 and J is TRBJ2-1; D not certain. Trimming shortened V by 3 bases and J by 0 bases, and 12 bases separated the two germline ends. This CDR3 spans 16 amino acids. The germline gives CDR1 SGHVS, CDR2 FNYEAQ. CDR3 sequence reads: CASSLATSSSYNEQFF. The DNA of the CDR3 is TGTGCCAGCAGCTTGGCTACTTCTAGCTCCTACAATGAGCAGTTCTTC.

This clonotype was observed a handful of times. The V gene is TRBV29-1, the J gene TRBJ2-1, with a tentative D call TRBD2 (5 bases). Looked up from germline, CDR1 is SQVTM and CDR2 is ANQGSEA. This CDR3 spans 12 amino acids. V was clipped by 7 bases and J by 3 bases, with 10 bases between them. The CDR3 DNA sequence: TGCAGCGGTGGGCGGGTCTACAATGAGCAGTTCTTC. This translates into CSGGRVYNEQFF.

On this clonotype itself: A read error may explain this, as a much larger clone is one base away. The genes are TRBV19 and TRBJ1-5; TRBD1 is a possible D gene (6 bases). CDR1 LNHDA and CDR2 SQIVND come from the germline V gene (reference sequence). The CDR3 length is 14 residues. CDR3 DNA: TGTTCCATTGGGGGGCAGTATAGCAATCAGCCCCAGCATTTT. Protein sequence: CSIGGQYSNQPQHF.

This clonotype came up a few times. The chain recombines TRBV5-1 with TRBJ1-2; no clear D gene. The CDR3 covers 14 residues. Germline lookup yields CDR1 SGHRS and CDR2 YFSETQ. V was cut by 4 bases and J by 9 bases, with 19 bases left in between. Written as DNA, the CDR3 is TGCGCCAGCAGCCCCTCTTCCGCTGGAATAAGCTACACCTTC. It encodes CASSPSSAGISYTF.

CDR3 amino acids: CAWTFGTSTDTQYF. CDR3 bases: TGTGCCTGGACCTTCGGGACTAGCACAGATACGCAGTATTTT. The gene calls are TRBV30 and TRBJ2-3; D possibly corresponds to TRBD2 (6 bases). The germline V and J ends were trimmed by 4 bases and 0 bases, with 11 bases remaining between them. Germline lookup yields CDR1 GTSNPN and CDR2 SVGIG (reference sequence). The CDR3 sequence is 14 residues long.

As for this clonotype: At one end, the junction sequence differs from germline, possibly due to a read error. The rearrangement uses TRBV6-2 or TRBV6-3 and TRBJ1-2, with D perhaps TRBD1 (6 bases). Germline V gene lookup returns CDR1 MNHEY and CDR2 SVGEGT. The CDR3 is 14 residues long. The CDR3 reads CAISSTLQGNGYTF. The CDR3 DNA reads TGTGCCATCAGTTCAACCCTTCAGGGGAATGGCTACACCTTC.

Turning to this clonotype: A much bigger clone sits one base away, suggesting this may be a read error. The chain combines TRBV28 with TRBJ1-3, with D perhaps TRBD1 (6 bases). CDR3 length equals 15 residues. The germline CDR1 and CDR2 sequences are MDHEN and SYDVKM. Trimming pared 5 bases from V and 6 bases from J, leaving 17 bases between. This chain's CDR3 is CASSMGGARVNTIYF. CDR3 DNA sequence: TGTGCCAGCAGTATGGGGGGCGCGAGAGTAAACACCATATATTTT.

This clonotype was seen at least ten times. The rearrangement joins TRBV7-3 to TRBJ2-2; D remains unclear. This CDR3 contains 15 residues. Germline V gives CDR1 SGHTA, CDR2 FQGTGA. V was trimmed by 6 bases and J by 0 bases, leaving 11 bases between them. The CDR3, as DNA: TGTGCCAGCAGGGAGAGCTCCGCGAACACCGGGGAGCTGTTTTTT. This gives the protein CASRESSANTGELFF.

Comment on this clonotype: A read error may explain this, as a much larger clone is one base away. The CDR3 ends on some other residue instead of the conserved phenylalanine or tryptophan, so this is likely a read error. V and J are TRBV4-1 and TRBJ2-7; D gene ambiguous. Germline V CDR1 and CDR2: MGHRA, YSYEKL. The germline V and J ends were trimmed by 0 bases and 2 bases, with 14 bases remaining between them. The CDR3 sequence is 16 residues long. The CDR3 here is CASSQDPWGITYEQYC. CDR3 sequence (DNA): TGCGCCAGCAGCCAAGATCCGTGGGGAATAACCTACGAGCAGTACTGC.

This clonotype was counted once. A read error may explain this, as a much larger clone is one base away. The rearrangement links TRBV27 to TRBJ1-5; D is perhaps TRBD1 (6 bases). Germline lookup yields CDR1 MNHEY and CDR2 SMNVEV (reference sequence). The CDR3 runs to 16 residues. Written as DNA, the CDR3 is TGTTCCAGCAGTTTAAATCCCGCAGGGGGCAATCAGCCCCAGCATTTT. It translates to CSSSLNPAGGNQPQHF.

This clonotype has more than one count but fewer than ten. The CDR3 nucleotides are TGCGCCAGCAGCTCGGGACAGCGGAGGGCAGATACGCAGTATTTT. Residues: CASSSGQRRADTQYF. The chain uses TRBV5-1 and TRBJ2-3; possibly TRBD1 for D (7 bases). The CDR3 is 15 amino acids. Trimming removed 3 bases from V and 4 bases from J, with 15 bases in between. CDR1 is SGHRS and CDR2 is YFSETQ in the germline V gene.

CDR3 nucleotide sequence: TGTGCCACCACAGGGCGAGCAGGGGAGACCCAGTACTTC. This encodes CATTGRAGETQYF. The V and J genes are TRBV15 and TRBJ2-5; tentative D call: TRBD1 (5 bases). Trimming took 7 bases from V and 5 from J, leaving 14 bases between them. Germline V gene sequence: CDR1 LNHNV, CDR2 YYDKDF (reference sequence). This CDR3 comprises 13 residues.

Turning to this clonotype: Possible read error: a much larger clone is one base away. J is TRBJ2-7 and V is TRBV20-1, with D possibly being TRBD1 (5 bases). Per germline, CDR1 DFQATT and CDR2 SNEGSKA (reference sequence). V gave up 4 bases and J gave up 5 bases, with 15 bases separating them. This CDR3 is built from 13 residues. CDR3 sequence: CSATSGHQHEQYF. In DNA form, the CDR3 reads TGCAGTGCTACGAGTGGACATCAACACGAGCAGTACTTC.

Of note for this clonotype: This sequence may be a read error, since a much larger clone differs from it by one base. This rearrangement joins TRBV24-1 to TRBJ2-1, with D possibly matching TRBD1 (6 bases). This CDR3 contains 15 residues. Germline V gene data show CDR1 as KGHDR and CDR2 as SFDVKD. CDR3 sequence: CPTSDEDSSYNEQFF. CDR3 nucleotides: TGTCCCACCAGTGATGAGGACAGCTCCTACAATGAGCAGTTCTTC.